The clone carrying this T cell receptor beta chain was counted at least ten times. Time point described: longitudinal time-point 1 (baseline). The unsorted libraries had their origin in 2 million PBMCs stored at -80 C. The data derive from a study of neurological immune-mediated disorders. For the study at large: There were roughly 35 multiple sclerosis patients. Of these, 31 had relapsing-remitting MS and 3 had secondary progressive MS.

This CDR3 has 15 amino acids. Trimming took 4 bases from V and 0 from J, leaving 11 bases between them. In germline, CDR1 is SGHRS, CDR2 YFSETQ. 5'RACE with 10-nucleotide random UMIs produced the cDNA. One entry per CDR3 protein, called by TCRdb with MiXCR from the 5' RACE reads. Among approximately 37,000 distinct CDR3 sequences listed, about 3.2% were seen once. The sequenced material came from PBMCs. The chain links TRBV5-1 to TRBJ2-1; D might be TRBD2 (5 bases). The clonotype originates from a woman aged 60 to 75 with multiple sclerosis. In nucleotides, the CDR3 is TGCGCCAGCAGCCTAGCTTTGAACTCCTACAATGAGCAGTTCTTC. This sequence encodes CASSLALNSYNEQFF.